This TCR beta chain derives from a study of blood T cell repertoires in COVID-19. Across the study: Spain, Italy and the United States supplied samples that represented acute and convalescent COVID-19.

Germline assignment: CDR1 LGHNA and CDR2 YSLEER. This CDR3 spans 13 amino acids. V shed 0 bases and J 10 bases; nucleotides not matched to a gene: 6. Libraries were prepared by immunoSEQ multiplex PCR; TCRdb keeps only in-frame clonotypes and omits some of them. The sample includes more than 250,000 clones, around 91% of them seen just once. The source is a woman younger than 35 with acute COVID-19. The V and J genes are TRBV4-3 and TRBJ2-7; 7 bases map to TRBD2. Sequencing was performed on PBMCs or T cells enriched from blood (not recorded which). CDR3 protein: CASSQERWEGQYF. The CDR3 DNA follows: TGCGCCAGCAGCCAAGAGAGGTGGGAGGGCCAGTACTTC.